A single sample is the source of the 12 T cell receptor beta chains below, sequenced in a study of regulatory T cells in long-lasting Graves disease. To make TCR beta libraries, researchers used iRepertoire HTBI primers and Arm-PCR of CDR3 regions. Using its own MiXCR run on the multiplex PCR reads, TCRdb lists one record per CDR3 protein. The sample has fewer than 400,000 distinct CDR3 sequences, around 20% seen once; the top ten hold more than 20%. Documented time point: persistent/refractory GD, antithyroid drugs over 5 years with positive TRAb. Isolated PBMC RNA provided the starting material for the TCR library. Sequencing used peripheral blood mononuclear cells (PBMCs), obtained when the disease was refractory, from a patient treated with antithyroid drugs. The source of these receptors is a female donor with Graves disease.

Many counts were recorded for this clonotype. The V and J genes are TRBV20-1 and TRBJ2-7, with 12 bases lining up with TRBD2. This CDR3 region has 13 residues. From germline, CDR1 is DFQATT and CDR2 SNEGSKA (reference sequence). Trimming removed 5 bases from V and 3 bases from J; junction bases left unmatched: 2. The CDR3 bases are TGCAGTGCTCTAGCGGGAGGGAACTACGAGCAGTACTTC. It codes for CSALAGGNYEQYF.

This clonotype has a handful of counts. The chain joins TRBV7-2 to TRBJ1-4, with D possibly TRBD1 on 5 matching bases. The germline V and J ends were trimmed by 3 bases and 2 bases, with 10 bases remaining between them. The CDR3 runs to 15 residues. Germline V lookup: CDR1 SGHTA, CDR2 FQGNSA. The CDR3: CASSFNGGTNEKLFF. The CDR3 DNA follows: TGTGCCAGCAGCTTTAACGGGGGGACTAATGAAAAACTGTTTTTT.

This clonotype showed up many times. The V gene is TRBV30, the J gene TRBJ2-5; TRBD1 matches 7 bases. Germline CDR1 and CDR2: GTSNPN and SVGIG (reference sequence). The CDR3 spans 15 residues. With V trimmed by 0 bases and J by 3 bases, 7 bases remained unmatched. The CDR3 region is CAWSVRRQGKETQYF. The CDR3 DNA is TGTGCCTGGAGTGTACGCAGACAGGGTAAAGAGACCCAGTACTTC.

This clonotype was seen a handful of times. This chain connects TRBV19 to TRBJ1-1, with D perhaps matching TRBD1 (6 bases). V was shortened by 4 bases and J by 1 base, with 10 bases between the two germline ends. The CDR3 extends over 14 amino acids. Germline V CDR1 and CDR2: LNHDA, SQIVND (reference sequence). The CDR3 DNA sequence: TGTGCCAGTAGTAAGGCAGGGGCGAACACTGAAGCTTTCTTT. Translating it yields CASSKAGANTEAFF.

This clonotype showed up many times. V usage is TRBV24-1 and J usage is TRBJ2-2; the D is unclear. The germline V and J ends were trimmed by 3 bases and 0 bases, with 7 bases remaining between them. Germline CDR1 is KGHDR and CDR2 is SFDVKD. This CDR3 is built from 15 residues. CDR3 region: CATSDNRANTGELFF. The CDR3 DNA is TGTGCCACCAGTGATAACCGAGCGAACACCGGGGAGCTGTTTTTT.

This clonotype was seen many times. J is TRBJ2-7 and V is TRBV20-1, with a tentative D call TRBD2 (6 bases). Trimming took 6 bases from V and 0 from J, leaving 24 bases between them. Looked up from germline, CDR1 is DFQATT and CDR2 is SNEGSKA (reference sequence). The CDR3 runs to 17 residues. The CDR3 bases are TGCAGTGCCCGACTGAGGTATAGCGGCCGCGTCTCCTACGAGCAGTACTTC. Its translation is CSARLRYSGRVSYEQYF.

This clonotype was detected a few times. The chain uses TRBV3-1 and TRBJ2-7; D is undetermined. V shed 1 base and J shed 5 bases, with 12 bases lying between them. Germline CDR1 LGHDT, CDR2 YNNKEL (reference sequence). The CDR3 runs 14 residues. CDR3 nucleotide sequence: TGTGCCAGCAGCCAAGGGCTAGTTTCCCACGAGCAGTACTTC. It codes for CASSQGLVSHEQYF.

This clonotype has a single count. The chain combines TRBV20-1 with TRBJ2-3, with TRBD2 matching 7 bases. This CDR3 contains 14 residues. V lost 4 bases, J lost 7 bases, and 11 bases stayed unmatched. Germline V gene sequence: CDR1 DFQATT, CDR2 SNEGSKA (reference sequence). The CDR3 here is CSATVLAALNTQYF. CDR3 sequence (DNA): TGCAGTGCTACCGTCCTAGCGGCACTGAATACGCAGTATTTT.

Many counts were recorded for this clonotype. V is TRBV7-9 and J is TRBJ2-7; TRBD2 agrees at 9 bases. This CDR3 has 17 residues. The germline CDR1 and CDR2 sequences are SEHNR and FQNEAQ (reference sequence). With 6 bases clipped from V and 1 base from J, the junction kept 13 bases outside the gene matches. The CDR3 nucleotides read TGTGCCAGCAGGGCCTCAATTGGGCGGGAGGGATCCTACGAGCAGTACTTC. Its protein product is CASRASIGREGSYEQYF.

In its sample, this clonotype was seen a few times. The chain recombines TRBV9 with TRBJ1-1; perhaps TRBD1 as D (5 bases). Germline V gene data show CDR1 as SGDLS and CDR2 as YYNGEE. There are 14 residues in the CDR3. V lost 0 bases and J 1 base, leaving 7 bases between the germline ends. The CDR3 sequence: CASSVAQGNTEAFF. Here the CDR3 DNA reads TGTGCCAGCAGCGTAGCGCAGGGGAACACTGAAGCTTTCTTT. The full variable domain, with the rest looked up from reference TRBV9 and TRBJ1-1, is DSGVTQTPKHLITATGQRVTLRCSPRSGDLSVYWYQQSLDQGLQFLIQYYNGEERAKGNILERFSAQQFPDLHSELNLSSLELGDSALYFCASSVAQGNTEAFFGQGTRLTVV.

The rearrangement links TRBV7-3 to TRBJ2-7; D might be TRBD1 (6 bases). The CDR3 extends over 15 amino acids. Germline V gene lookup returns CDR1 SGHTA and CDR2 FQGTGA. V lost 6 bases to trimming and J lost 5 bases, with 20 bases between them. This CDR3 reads CASSYEAGAPNEQYF. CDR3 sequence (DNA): TGTGCCAGCAGTTATGAGGCAGGGGCCCCCAACGAGCAGTACTTC.

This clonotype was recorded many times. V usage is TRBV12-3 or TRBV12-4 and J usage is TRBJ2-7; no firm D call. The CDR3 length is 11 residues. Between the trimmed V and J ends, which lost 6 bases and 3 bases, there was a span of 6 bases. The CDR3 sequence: CASSYNYEQYF. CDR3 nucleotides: TGTGCCAGCAGCTACAACTACGAGCAGTACTTC.